This is a list of T cell receptor beta chains from one sample in a study of siplizumab effects on memory and regulatory T cells. Produced via immunoSEQ multiplex PCR; TCRdb's table is partial and in-frame only. The table includes about 87,000 clones, 85% to 95% detected once. The source material was non-Treg CD4+ T cells sorted from blood. Source of these receptors: a human donor in good health. Both conserved end residues are part of each CDR3.

CDR3	J	V
CAISESQRWNTEAFF	TRBJ1-1	TRBV10-3
CASSLAGVRNGELFF	TRBJ2-2	TRBV7-8
CASSQWPVGEQYF	TRBJ2-7	TRBV14
CASSIRGALFTDTQYF	TRBJ2-3	TRBV19
CASSGRWDRGKENIQYF	TRBJ2-4	TRBV7-2
CASRGTQRTDTQYF	TRBJ2-3	TRBV28
CAWTRESNTGELFF	TRBJ2-2	TRBV30
CASKADSNTEAFF	TRBJ1-1	TRBV19
CATTVGRTEAFF	TRBJ1-1	TRBV10-2
CASSLERANEKLFF	TRBJ1-4	TRBV5-1
CASSLVPWGNYGYTF	TRBJ1-2	TRBV7-8
CSARPGDFQYF	TRBJ2-4	TRBV20-1
CASSPGVLNTEAFF	TRBJ1-1	TRBV9
CASRKGQGADGYTF	TRBJ1-2	TRBV2
CASSQGLAGVYEQYF	TRBJ2-7	TRBV14
CASSQEPSGSYEQYF	TRBJ2-7	TRBV4-1
CATSRAEESSGYTF	TRBJ1-2	TRBV15
CASSWTSTGNYGYTF	TRBJ1-2	TRBV7-8
CASSRPGTGGAYEQYF	TRBJ2-7	TRBV7-9
CATSRDLGEQYF	TRBJ2-7	TRBV15
CASRTVNTEAFF	TRBJ1-1	TRBV6-5
CASSQQGNGYTF	TRBJ1-2	TRBV4-1
CASRPLSPLNQPQHF	TRBJ1-5	TRBV6-5
CASSVVGSFNEKLFF	TRBJ1-4	TRBV9
CAWSVLTGYGYTF	TRBJ1-2	TRBV30
CASSIVPADYGYTF	TRBJ1-2	TRBV19
CASSPGQYSNQPQHF	TRBJ1-5	TRBV5-1
CASSLVGTHRGEKLFF	TRBJ1-4	TRBV5-1
CASSIRLAGGNTGELFF	TRBJ2-2	TRBV27
CASSVGGQPSYNEQFF	TRBJ2-1	TRBV9
CASSRDRVTRRTEAFF	TRBJ1-1	TRBV2
CASSSPSDPQGLGYTF	TRBJ1-2	TRBV28
CASSPSGSYYNEQFF	TRBJ2-1	TRBV18
CAWSVRGGTYPNTEAFF	TRBJ1-1	TRBV30
CASSMTGSYEQYF	TRBJ2-7	TRBV5-5